The clone carrying this TCR beta chain was observed many times. iRepertoire HTBI primers and Arm-PCR of CDR3 regions built TCR beta libraries. TCRdb re-called the multiplex PCR reads with MiXCR, one entry per CDR3 protein. Of approximately 400,000 distinct CDR3 sequences in the sample, around 15% are singletons; the top ten hold 20% to 25%. The germline gives CDR1 SGHAT, CDR2 FQNNGV. The length of the CDR3 is 13 residues. V shed 2 bases and J shed 7 bases, with 8 bases lying between them. The sample belongs to a study of regulatory T cells in long-lasting Graves disease. Study as a whole: Duration of antithyroid drug therapy among newly diagnosed Graves' patients was under 3 months.

Time point in this sample: newly diagnosed GD, antithyroid drugs for less than 3 months. The TCR library used RNA extracted from PBMCs. Here the sequenced sample was peripheral blood mononuclear cells (PBMCs), taken at new diagnosis, from a patient treated with antithyroid drugs. The chain is built from TRBV11-2 and TRBJ2-2, with no clear D. This TCR came from a female donor with Graves disease. The CDR3 loop reads CASSLNVNGELFF. CDR3 nucleotides: TGTGCCAGCAGCTTAAACGTGAACGGGGAGCTGTTTTTT.